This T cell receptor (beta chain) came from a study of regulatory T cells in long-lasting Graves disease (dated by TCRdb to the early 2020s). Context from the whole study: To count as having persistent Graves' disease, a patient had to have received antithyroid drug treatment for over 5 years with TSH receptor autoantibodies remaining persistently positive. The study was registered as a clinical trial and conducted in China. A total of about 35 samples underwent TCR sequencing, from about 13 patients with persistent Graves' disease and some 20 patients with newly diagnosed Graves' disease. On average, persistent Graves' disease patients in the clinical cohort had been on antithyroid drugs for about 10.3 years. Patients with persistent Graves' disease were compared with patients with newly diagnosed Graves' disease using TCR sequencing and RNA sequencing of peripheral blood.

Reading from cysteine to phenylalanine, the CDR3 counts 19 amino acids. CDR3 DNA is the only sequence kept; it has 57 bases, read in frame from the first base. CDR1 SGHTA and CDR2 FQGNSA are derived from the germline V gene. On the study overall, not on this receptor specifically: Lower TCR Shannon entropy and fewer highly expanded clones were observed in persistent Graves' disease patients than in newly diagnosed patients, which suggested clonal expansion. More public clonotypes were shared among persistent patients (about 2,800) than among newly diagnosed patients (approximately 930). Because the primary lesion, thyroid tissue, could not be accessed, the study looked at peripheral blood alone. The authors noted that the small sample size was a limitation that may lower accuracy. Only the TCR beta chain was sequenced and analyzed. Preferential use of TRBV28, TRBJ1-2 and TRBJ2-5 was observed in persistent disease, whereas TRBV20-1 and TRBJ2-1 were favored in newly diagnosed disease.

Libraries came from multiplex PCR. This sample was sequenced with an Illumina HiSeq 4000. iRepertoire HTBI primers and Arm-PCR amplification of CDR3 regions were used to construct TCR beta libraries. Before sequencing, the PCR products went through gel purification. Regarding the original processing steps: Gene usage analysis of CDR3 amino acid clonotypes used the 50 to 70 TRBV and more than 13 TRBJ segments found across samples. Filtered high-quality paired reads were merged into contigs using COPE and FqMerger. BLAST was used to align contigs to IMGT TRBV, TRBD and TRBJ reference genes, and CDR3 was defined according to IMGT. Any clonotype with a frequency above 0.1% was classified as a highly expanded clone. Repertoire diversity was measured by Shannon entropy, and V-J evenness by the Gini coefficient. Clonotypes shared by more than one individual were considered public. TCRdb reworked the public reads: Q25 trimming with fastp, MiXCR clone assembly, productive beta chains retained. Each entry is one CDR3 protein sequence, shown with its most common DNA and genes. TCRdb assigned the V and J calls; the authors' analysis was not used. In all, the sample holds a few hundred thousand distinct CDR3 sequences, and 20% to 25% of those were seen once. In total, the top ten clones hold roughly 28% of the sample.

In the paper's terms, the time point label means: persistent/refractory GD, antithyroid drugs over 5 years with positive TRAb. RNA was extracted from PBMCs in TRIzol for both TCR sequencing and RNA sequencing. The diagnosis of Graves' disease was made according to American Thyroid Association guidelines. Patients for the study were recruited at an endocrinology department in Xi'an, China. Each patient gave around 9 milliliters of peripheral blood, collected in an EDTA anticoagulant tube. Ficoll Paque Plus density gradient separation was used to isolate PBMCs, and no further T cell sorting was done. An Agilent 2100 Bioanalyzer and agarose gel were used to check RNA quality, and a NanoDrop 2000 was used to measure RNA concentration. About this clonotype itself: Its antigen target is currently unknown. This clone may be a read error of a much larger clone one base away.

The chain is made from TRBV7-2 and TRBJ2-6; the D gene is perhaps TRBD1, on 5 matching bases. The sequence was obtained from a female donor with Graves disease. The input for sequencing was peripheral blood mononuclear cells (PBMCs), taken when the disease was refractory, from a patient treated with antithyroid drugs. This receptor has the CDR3 CASSLGAGFLSSGANVLAF. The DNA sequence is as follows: TGTGCCAGCAGCTTAGGGGCTGGCTTCCTGAGCTCTGGGGCCAACGTCCTGGCTTTC.